What follows are 25 T cell receptor beta chains derived from one specimen sequenced in a study of cytomegalovirus exposure and HLA in healthy donors. Primers: 60 Vbeta forward and 13 Jbeta reverse. The repertoire was sequenced with immunoSEQ multiplex PCR; TCRdb's copy has only in-frame clones and lacks some. The data hold 160,000 or so clones, with 81% observed a single time. Sequencing used PBMCs. The receptors originated from a man aged 45-65 years in good health and CMV-seropositive.

The chain combines TRBV6-5 with TRBJ2-5; D may be TRBD2 (6 bases). The J call is uncertain, as TRBJ2-7 better fits the DNA end. The CDR3 sequence is 14 residues long. CDR1 MNHEY and CDR2 SVGAGI come from the germline V gene. The CDR3 sequence: CASSYSSGSYEQYF. The CDR3 coding sequence is TGTGCCAGCAGTTACTCAAGCGGGTCCTACGAGCAGTACTTC.

The rearrangement links TRBV18 to TRBJ1-6, with TRBD1 matching over 7 bases. The CDR3 has 18 amino acids. J lost 1 base, V lost 3 bases, and 9 bases had no gene match. Germline V lookup: CDR1 KGHSH, CDR2 LQKENI. As DNA, the CDR3 is TGTGCCAGCTCACCGTACCCAGGGGGTCGGTCCTATAATTCACCCCTCCACTTT. As protein: CASSPYPGGRSYNSPLHF.

The rearrangement uses TRBV11-2 and TRBJ2-2; a possible D gene is TRBD1 (5 bases). The ends were cut back, 5 bases at V and 5 bases at J, with 12 bases in the middle. Germline lookup yields CDR1 SGHAT and CDR2 FQNNGV. The length of the CDR3 is 14 residues. CDR3 DNA sequence: TGTGCCAGCAGCCAAAGACAGACGACCGGGGAGCTGTTTTTT. It codes for CASSQRQTTGELFF.

Regarding this clone: A read error may produce the germline difference seen at one junction end. The chain couples TRBV6-4 to TRBJ2-7, with D perhaps matching TRBD1 (6 bases). The CDR3 spans 14 residues. The germline V gene has CDR1 MRHNA and CDR2 SNTAGT. The CDR3 spells CASSGANGWGTGPF. The CDR3 DNA reads TGTGCCAGCAGTGGCGCTAATGGATGGGGAACAGGGCCTTTC.

This chain uses TRBV19 with TRBJ2-7; D is perhaps TRBD2 (5 bases). There are 13 residues in the CDR3. CDR1 LNHDA and CDR2 SQIVND come from the germline V gene (reference sequence). V dropped 8 bases and J dropped 0 bases, with 11 bases sitting between them. The chain's CDR3 is CASSRESSYEQYF. In nucleotides, the CDR3 is TGTGCCAGTTCTAGGGAGAGCTCCTACGAGCAGTACTTC.

The chain combines TRBV7-3 with TRBJ2-1; 10 positions match TRBD1. Germline lookup yields CDR1 SGHTA and CDR2 FQGTGA. The CDR3 is made up of 17 amino acids. V lost 6 bases, J lost 4 bases, and 12 bases stayed unmatched. This CDR3 is CASRPTPGTGDYNEQFF. Here the CDR3 DNA reads TGTGCCAGCAGGCCTACCCCTGGGACAGGGGATTACAATGAGCAGTTCTTC.

The chain has TRBV5-4 and TRBJ2-2; possibly TRBD1 for D (6 bases). The CDR3 sequence is 16 residues long. V dropped 3 bases and J dropped 1 base, with 13 bases sitting between them. Germline CDR1 and CDR2: SGHNT and YYREEE (reference sequence). The CDR3 DNA reads as TGTGCCAGCAGCTCCCAACAGGGATGGAACACCGGGGAGCTGTTTTTT. It specifies CASSSQQGWNTGELFF.

The gene calls are TRBV7-9 and TRBJ1-3; possibly TRBD1 for D (5 bases). V was clipped by 1 base and J by 4 bases, with 14 bases between them. The CDR3 covers 16 residues. Germline V gives CDR1 SEHNR, CDR2 FQNEAQ (reference sequence). The CDR3 DNA reads as TGTGCCAGCAGCTTAGGTTTCGACAGAAAGGGAAACACCATATATTTT. It translates to CASSLGFDRKGNTIYF.

The chain links TRBV6-5 to TRBJ1-1; TRBD1 matches 8 bases. The CDR3 sequence is 12 residues long. Germline CDR1 and CDR2: MNHEY and SVGAGI. The V segment lost 2 bases and the J segment 12 bases; nucleotides outside the gene matches: 5. CDR3 bases: TGTGCCAGCAGTTACGGACGGACAGGGACTTTCTTT. Translated: CASSYGRTGTFF.

For the CDR3, the DNA is TGTGCCAGCAGGCGTCTAGCGGCCAACACAGATACGCAGTATTTT. Translating it yields CASRRLAANTDTQYF. This rearrangement joins TRBV2 to TRBJ2-3, with 7 bases matching TRBD2. The germline V gene encodes CDR1 SNHLY and CDR2 FYNNEI. The J segment lost 2 bases and the V segment lost 6 bases, leaving 8 bases of the junction unmatched. This CDR3 comprises 15 residues.

The chain is built from TRBV28 and TRBJ2-1, with TRBD1 matching 10 bases. Germline assignment: CDR1 MDHEN and CDR2 SYDVKM. There are 15 residues in the CDR3. V was pared by 6 bases and J by 8 bases, with 10 bases of the junction left unmatched. The CDR3 DNA reads TGTGCCAGCAGAAGAGGGACAGGGGTTGTCCATGAGCAGTTCTTC. Residues: CASRRGTGVVHEQFF.

V usage is TRBV5-1 and J usage is TRBJ1-6, with D tentatively TRBD1 (6 bases). The V gene's germline CDR1 is SGHRS and CDR2 YFSETQ. The CDR3 extends over 14 amino acids. V was shortened by 1 base and J by 7 bases, with 9 bases between the two germline ends. CDR3 sequence: CASSLLQGNSPLHF. The CDR3 coding sequence is TGCGCCAGCAGCTTGCTTCAGGGGAATTCACCCCTCCACTTT.

V is TRBV28 and J is TRBJ1-1, with D uncertain. The length of the CDR3 is 12 residues. Germline V gives CDR1 MDHEN, CDR2 SYDVKM. Trimming removed 8 bases from V and 6 bases from J, with 13 bases in between. The DNA for the CDR3 is TGTGCCAGCGGAGCTCTTGTTGCTGAAGCTTTCTTT. Protein product: CASGALVAEAFF.

The chain carries TRBV5-1 and TRBJ2-7; 14 bases are a match to TRBD2. Germline V gene sequence: CDR1 SGHRS, CDR2 YFSETQ. V gave up 1 base and J gave up 9 bases; unmatched junction bases: 3. This CDR3 is built from 14 residues. CDR3: CASSLRLAGGTQYF. The CDR3, as DNA: TGCGCCAGCAGCTTGAGACTAGCGGGAGGGACGCAGTACTTC.

CDR3 sequence reads: CAWVTTGPGELFF. The CDR3 DNA follows: TGTGCCTGGGTTACCACAGGGCCCGGGGAGCTGTTTTTT. The J gene is TRBJ2-2, the V gene TRBV30; possible D gene TRBD1, 6 bases. The CDR3 runs 13 residues. The V gene lost 5 bases and the J gene lost 6 bases, with 13 bases spanning the gap. Germline CDR1 reads GTSNPN; CDR2 reads SVGIG (reference sequence). Full variable domain (outside the CDR3, taken from reference TRBV30 and TRBJ2-2): SQTIHQWPATLVQPVGSPLSLECTVEGTSNPNLYWYRQAAGRGLQLLFYSVGIGQISSEVPQNLSASRPQDRQFILSSKKLLLSDSGFYLCAWVTTGPGELFFGEGSRLTVL.

In DNA form, the CDR3 reads TGTGCCAGCAGCCCCATCTGGAGATCCGCGGATGAGCAGTTCTTC. As protein: CASSPIWRSADEQFF. The chain uses TRBV7-9 and TRBJ2-1; D is uncertain. This CDR3 has 15 amino acids. Germline values: CDR1 SEHNR, CDR2 FQNEAQ (reference sequence). V was trimmed by 5 bases and J by 8 bases, leaving 19 bases between them. The full variable domain, its missing parts supplied by reference TRBV7-9 and TRBJ2-1, is DTGVSQNPRHKITKRGQNVTFRCDPISEHNRLYWYRQTLGQGPEFLTYFQNEAQLEKSRLLSDRFSAERPKGSFSTLEIQRTEQGDSAMYLCASSPIWRSADEQFFGPGTRLTVL.

Concerning this clone: The sample carries other DNA sequences with the same CDR3. The chain recombines TRBV5-1 with TRBJ1-1; weak D call: TRBD1 (6 bases). The CDR3 is made up of 14 amino acids. CDR1 is SGHRS, CDR2 YFSETQ, per germline. V lost 5 bases and J 0 bases, leaving 11 bases between the germline ends. The CDR3, as DNA: TGCGCCAGCAGTCCCGACAGGATGAACACTGAAGCTTTCTTT. It yields the protein CASSPDRMNTEAFF.

The chain uses TRBV2 and TRBJ2-5, with 13 bases aligning to TRBD2. This CDR3 is built from 15 residues. The V gene's germline CDR1 is SNHLY and CDR2 FYNNEI. The J segment lost 5 bases and the V segment lost 3 bases, leaving 3 bases of the junction unmatched. CDR3 protein: CASSDRTSGSETQYF. In nucleotides, the CDR3 is TGTGCCAGCAGTGACAGGACTAGCGGGAGTGAGACCCAGTACTTC.

V usage is TRBV18 and J usage is TRBJ1-4; TRBD1 aligns across 7 bases. The V and J ends lost 4 bases and 8 bases, in that order; junction bases with no gene match: 10. The length of the CDR3 is 15 residues. Germline V gene sequence: CDR1 KGHSH, CDR2 LQKENI. The DNA for the CDR3 is TGTGCCAGCTCACAACGGGACAGCTCGAGGGAAAAACTGTTTTTT. This codes for CASSQRDSSREKLFF.

The chain uses TRBV10-3 and TRBJ2-7; D call uncertain. From germline, CDR1 is ENHRY and CDR2 SYGVKD. V dropped 4 bases and J dropped 4 bases, with 17 bases sitting between them. The CDR3 covers 15 residues. The CDR3 here is CAISGFASSVYEQYF. CDR3 nucleotides: TGTGCCATCAGTGGATTCGCCAGCAGCGTTTACGAGCAGTACTTC.

J is TRBJ1-1 and V is TRBV27; D not resolved. The V end lost 0 bases, the J end lost 1 base, and 6 bases lay between the germline ends. Germline-derived CDR1 and CDR2 are MNHEY and SMNVEV (reference sequence). This CDR3 spans 14 amino acids. The CDR3 loop is CASSLSRRNTEAFF. The CDR3 bases are TGTGCCAGCAGTTTATCGAGGAGGAACACTGAAGCTTTCTTT.

The rearrangement links TRBV5-4 to TRBJ1-6; TRBD1 matches at 8 bases. The V and J ends lost 3 bases and 7 bases, in that order; junction bases with no gene match: 6. The CDR3 is made up of 15 amino acids. Germline CDR1 and CDR2: SGHNT and YYREEE (reference sequence). This chain's CDR3 is CASSSGTGGNSPLHF. The CDR3 DNA reads as TGTGCCAGCAGCTCTGGGACAGGTGGGAATTCACCCCTCCACTTT. Full variable domain (outside the CDR3, taken from reference TRBV5-4 and TRBJ1-6): ETGVTQSPTHLIKTRGQQVTLRCSSQSGHNTVSWYQQALGQGPQFIFQYYREEENGRGNFPPRFSGLQFPNYSSELNVNALELDDSALYLCASSSGTGGNSPLHFGNGTRLTVT.

The chain has TRBV19 and TRBJ2-4, with D possibly TRBD2 on 6 matching bases. V was trimmed by 6 bases and J by 4 bases, leaving 16 bases between them. This CDR3 has 15 amino acids. Germline CDR1 reads LNHDA; CDR2 reads SQIVND (reference sequence). DNA for the CDR3: TGTGCCAGTAGATGGCGGGACGTGATGAAAAACATTCAGTACTTC. It is translated as CASRWRDVMKNIQYF.

The chain couples TRBV5-6 to TRBJ2-3; TRBD1 aligns across 7 bases. The CDR3 is 16 amino acids. With 4 bases clipped from V and 7 bases from J, the junction kept 15 bases outside the gene matches. In germline, CDR1 is SGHDT, CDR2 YYEEEE. This CDR3 is CASSLPGTVIFNTQYF. The CDR3 nucleotides are TGTGCCAGCAGCCTACCCGGGACAGTCATTTTTAATACGCAGTATTTT.

A note on this clone: In the same sample, other DNA sequences code for this CDR3. The chain links TRBV28 to TRBJ1-2; weak D call: TRBD1 (5 bases). Germline assignment: CDR1 MDHEN and CDR2 SYDVKM. The V end was cut by 3 bases, the J end by 8 bases, with 7 bases between. The CDR3 length is 11 residues. DNA for the CDR3: TGTGCCAGCAGTTTGCGGGACGGCTACACCTTC. This translates into CASSLRDGYTF.